The sequence of this TCR beta chain was determined in a study of cytomegalovirus exposure and HLA in healthy donors. Regarding the study as a whole: Among the CMV-associated chains, a few were confirmed in vitro as specific for CMV antigens. Usually a TCR sequence was rare, but some public TCRs were found in many donors. Subsequent analysis revealed that first-cohort TCR clusters tended to co-occur in the approximately 120 validation repertoires. The study put some 150 TCR beta chains on its list as cytomegalovirus-associated.

Regarding this clone: The target antigen is unknown.

Data came from immunoSEQ multiplex PCR; TCRdb stores just in-frame clones and leaves some out. Here the sample spans some 68,000 clones, about 94% being singletons. This CDR3 is 15 amino acids long. Germline CDR1 reads SEHNR; CDR2 reads FQNEAQ (reference sequence). Trimming took 4 bases from V and 2 from J, leaving 11 bases between them. The clonotype originates from a man aged 18 to 29 in good health and CMV-seropositive. Source material: PBMCs. The chain is built from TRBV7-9 and TRBJ1-4; D remains unclear. CDR3 sequence: CASSWRTDTNEKLFF. Here the CDR3 DNA reads TGTGCCAGCAGCTGGAGGACGGATACTAATGAAAAACTGTTTTTT.